This passage covers 20 T cell receptor beta chains from one sample sequenced in a study of T cell clonotyping in hematopoietic cell transplantation. TCRdb keeps only in-frame clones here, not all; method: immunoSEQ multiplex PCR. The sample records some 17,000 clones, almost 90% being singletons. Sample: peripheral blood mononuclear cells. The receptors stem from a man aged 50-60 years in good health. Some clones in this sample may be carry-over from other donors' samples.

V and J are TRBV30 and TRBJ2-5; 10 nucleotides match TRBD2. The CDR3 is 17 amino acids. Trimming at V came to 0 bases and at J to 5 bases, leaving 12 bases not matched to a gene. Per the germline V gene, CDR1 is GTSNPN and CDR2 is SVGIG (reference sequence). CDR3 region: CAWSVRRTSGRRETQYF. The CDR3 DNA follows: TGTGCCTGGAGTGTCCGTCGGACTAGCGGTCGTAGGGAGACCCAGTACTTC.

The J gene is TRBJ1-2, the V gene TRBV6-6; D not certain. This CDR3 region has 14 residues. In germline, CDR1 is MNHNY, CDR2 SVGAGI (reference sequence). Trimming cost V 3 bases and J 0 bases, with 8 bases left between them. CDR3 region: CASSYGGTNYGYTF. The CDR3 DNA follows: TGTGCCAGCAGTTATGGCGGGACTAACTATGGCTACACCTTC.

The gene calls are TRBV4-1 and TRBJ1-4; 8 bases agree with TRBD1. This CDR3 spans 16 amino acids. J lost 4 bases, V lost 4 bases, and 8 bases had no gene match. The germline gives CDR1 MGHRA, CDR2 YSYEKL. For the CDR3, the DNA is TGCGCCAGCAGCCTCGACCCGGGGACAGGTAATGAAAAACTGTTTTTT. Translating it yields CASSLDPGTGNEKLFF.

This clone appeared a single time. J is TRBJ1-5 and V is TRBV5-1; TRBD1 matches 7 bases. J was trimmed by 8 bases and V by 0 bases; bases with no gene match: 11. The CDR3 covers 16 residues. Germline CDR1 and CDR2: SGHRS and YFSETQ. The CDR3 nucleotides read TGCGCCAGCAGCTTGGTGGGGGGAGGGGGCGAGGAGCCCCAGCATTTT. It specifies CASSLVGGGGEEPQHF. The whole variable domain, filled in from reference TRBV5-1 and TRBJ1-5, reads KAGVTQTPRYLIKTRGQQVTLSCSPISGHRSVSWYQQTPGQGLQFLFEYFSETQRNKGNFPGRFSGRQFSNSRSEMNVSTLELGDSALYLCASSLVGGGGEEPQHFGDGTRLSIL.

The rearrangement joins TRBV4-1 to TRBJ2-2; TRBD2 is a possible D gene (7 bases). Germline V gene lookup returns CDR1 MGHRA and CDR2 YSYEKL. The CDR3 totals 15 residues. V gave up 4 bases and J gave up 4 bases, with 13 bases separating them. The CDR3 protein is CASSRNREGTGELFF. CDR3 DNA sequence: TGCGCCAGCAGCCGGAACAGGGAGGGCACCGGGGAGCTGTTTTTT.

The V call is TRBV7-2, the J call TRBJ2-6; the D gene is possibly TRBD1 (5 bases). Looked up from germline, CDR1 is SGHTA and CDR2 is FQGNSA. V was trimmed by 1 base and J by 3 bases, leaving 7 bases between them. The CDR3 extends over 15 amino acids. The CDR3 region has the DNA TGTGCCAGCAGCTTAGTAGGGGATGGGGCCAACGTCCTGACTTTC. Its translation: CASSLVGDGANVLTF.

CDR3 protein: CASLGTGLMNTEAFF. DNA for the CDR3: TGTGCCTCCTTGGGGACAGGGCTTATGAACACTGAAGCTTTCTTT. This chain links TRBV30 with TRBJ1-1; 9 bases line up with TRBD1. This CDR3 contains 15 residues. The trim removed 7 bases at V and 0 bases at J, leaving 9 bases unmatched. CDR1 is GTSNPN, CDR2 SVGIG, per germline (reference sequence).

The chain carries TRBV6-5 and TRBJ1-2; no firm D call. Trimming pared 4 bases from V and 5 bases from J, leaving 20 bases between. The CDR3 runs to 16 residues. Looked up from germline, CDR1 is MNHEY and CDR2 is SVGAGI. In DNA, the CDR3 is TGTGCCAGCAGTTCAATACAGCCGCGATCGGGTTATGGCTACACCTTC. This encodes CASSSIQPRSGYGYTF.

The chain combines TRBV29-1 with TRBJ1-2; no definite D call. CDR1 SQVTM and CDR2 ANQGSEA come from the germline V gene. CDR3 length: 11 amino acids. The V gene lost 6 bases and the J gene lost 4 bases, with 9 bases spanning the gap. CDR3: CSVDGIYGYTF. The CDR3 DNA is TGCAGCGTAGACGGAATCTATGGCTACACCTTC.

The rearrangement links TRBV13 to TRBJ2-2, with 12 bases that match TRBD1. V was clipped by 5 bases and J by 7 bases; unmatched bases: 8. This CDR3 has 16 residues. The germline gives CDR1 PRHDT, CDR2 FYEKMQ (reference sequence). This CDR3 is CASSKEGQGARGELFF. The CDR3 DNA is TGTGCCAGCAGCAAAGAGGGACAGGGGGCCCGCGGGGAGCTGTTTTTT.

J is TRBJ2-5 and V is TRBV7-2, with 8 bases aligning to TRBD2. V gave up 3 bases and J gave up 1 base; unmatched junction bases: 1. Per the germline V gene, CDR1 is SGHTA and CDR2 is FQGNSA. The CDR3 length is 14 residues. The CDR3 loop is CASSFSGVQETQYF. Here the CDR3 DNA reads TGTGCCAGCAGCTTTAGCGGGGTCCAAGAGACCCAGTACTTC. The full variable domain, with the rest looked up from reference TRBV7-2 and TRBJ2-5, is GAGVSQSPSNKVTEKGKDVELRCDPISGHTALYWYRQSLGQGLEFLIYFQGNSAPDKSGLPSDRFSAERTGGSVSTLTIQRTQQEDSAVYLCASSFSGVQETQYFGPGTRLLVL.

V is TRBV2 and J is TRBJ1-4; D is uncertain. V dropped 4 bases and J dropped 8 bases, with 11 bases sitting between them. The CDR3 totals 13 residues. Germline CDR1 reads SNHLY; CDR2 reads FYNNEI. CDR3: CASSGPLGEKLFF. The CDR3 bases are TGTGCCAGCAGTGGCCCCTTAGGAGAAAAACTGTTTTTT.

V and J are TRBV4-3 and TRBJ1-5, with D maybe TRBD1 (5 bases). Germline CDR1 LGHNA, CDR2 YSLEER. The CDR3 runs to 17 residues. V lost 0 bases and J 6 bases, leaving 18 bases between the germline ends. CDR3 nucleotide sequence: TGCGCCAGCAGCCAAGAATTTATTCAGGGAGAGGCTCAGCCCCAGCATTTT. Translating gives CASSQEFIQGEAQPQHF.

The V call is TRBV6-6, the J call TRBJ2-2, with a possible D match to TRBD2 (6 bases). The germline V gene has CDR1 MNHNY and CDR2 SVGAGI (reference sequence). This CDR3 is built from 15 residues. V was trimmed by 1 base and J by 6 bases, leaving 12 bases between them. In DNA, the CDR3 is TGTGCCAGCAGTTACTTGACTAGACCGGCCGGGGAGCTGTTTTTT. Amino acids: CASSYLTRPAGELFF.

This clone was seen only once. The CDR3: CASSVREKGTGELFF. For the CDR3, the DNA is TGTGCCAGCAGCGTCAGGGAAAAAGGAACCGGGGAGCTGTTTTTT. The genes are TRBV9 and TRBJ2-2, with TRBD1 as a possible D gene (5 bases). Germline lookup yields CDR1 SGDLS and CDR2 YYNGEE. This CDR3 is built from 15 residues. Trimming took 2 bases from V and 5 from J, leaving 13 bases between them.

The CDR3 bases are TGCGCCAGCAGCCAAGACAGGGCCTATGGCTACACCTTC. The encoded protein is CASSQDRAYGYTF. The rearrangement links TRBV4-1 to TRBJ1-2, with a tentative D call TRBD1 (5 bases). Trimming stripped 0 bases from V and 4 bases from J, with 6 bases between. The CDR3 is made up of 13 amino acids. Germline CDR1 MGHRA, CDR2 YSYEKL.

V is TRBV5-1 and J is TRBJ2-7; D perhaps matches TRBD1 (7 bases). The CDR3 runs to 13 residues. Trimming removed 2 bases from V and 6 bases from J, with 12 bases in between. Per the germline V gene, CDR1 is SGHRS and CDR2 is YFSETQ. The CDR3 DNA is TGCGCCAGCAGCTTCGCGCAGGGGGGCGAGCAGTACTTC. The encoded protein is CASSFAQGGEQYF.

The chain recombines TRBV9 with TRBJ2-2, with a weak D call TRBD1 (6 bases). Germline assignment: CDR1 SGDLS and CDR2 YYNGEE. Trimming took off 0 bases at V and 6 bases at J, with 9 bases between the two ends. The CDR3 spans 14 residues. The CDR3 is CASSVGAGAGELFF. The CDR3 DNA sequence: TGTGCCAGCAGCGTAGGGGCAGGGGCCGGGGAGCTGTTTTTT.

The CDR3 DNA follows: TGTGCCAGCAGCCGGGACAGTAACTATGGCTACACCTTC. Amino acid sequence: CASSRDSNYGYTF. The rearrangement uses TRBV7-8 and TRBJ1-2, with 7 bases that match TRBD1. This CDR3 has 13 amino acids. With 5 bases clipped from V and 1 base from J, the junction kept 1 base outside the gene matches. The germline V gene has CDR1 SGHVS and CDR2 FQNEAQ.

The rearrangement links TRBV6-6 to TRBJ2-1, with D maybe TRBD2 (6 bases). The CDR3 loop spans 13 amino acids. The germline gives CDR1 MNHNY, CDR2 SVGAGI (reference sequence). V was pared by 4 bases and J by 6 bases, with 10 bases between. The CDR3 DNA reads TGTGCCAGCAGTTTACCGACTAGCAATGAGCAGTTCTTC. It codes for CASSLPTSNEQFF.